The next 10 T cell receptor beta chains were all read from a single sample in a study of vaccination effects on CD4 cells after COVID-19. For these receptors, no antigen is known. Subsequent to approximately 11 days of culture, CD4+ T cells were isolated. All study participants received two doses of BNT162b2 or mRNA-1273 vaccine. This table comes from immunoSEQ multiplex PCR, and its TCRdb copy is limited to in-frame clones, with some not included. The repertoire holds some 40,000 clones, with approximately 70% as singletons. The material was CD4+ T cells from PBMCs cultured without peptide, obtained after COVID-19 vaccination. The source of these receptors is a human donor who received a COVID-19 vaccine.

As regards this clone: This same CDR3 is encoded by further DNA sequences in the sample. The chain is built from TRBV5-4 and TRBJ2-2; a weak D match, TRBD1 (6 bases). Germline CDR1 is SGHNT and CDR2 is YYREEE (reference sequence). Trimming left V 2 bases short and J 5 bases short, with 7 bases between. CDR3 length: 13 amino acids. The CDR3, as DNA: TGTGCCAGCAGCTTTAGGGGGACCGGGGAGCTGTTTTTT. This translates into CASSFRGTGELFF.

The rearrangement joins TRBV7-2 to TRBJ1-5; D gene ambiguous. Trimming took off 6 bases at V and 3 bases at J, with 6 bases between the two ends. The V gene's germline CDR1 is SGHTA and CDR2 FQGNSA. The CDR3 length is 12 residues. The CDR3: CASSRDNQPQHF. Written as DNA, the CDR3 is TGTGCCAGCAGTCGGGACAATCAGCCCCAGCATTTT.

This sequence joins TRBV2 and TRBJ2-1; 10 nucleotides agree with TRBD2. Germline V gene data show CDR1 as SNHLY and CDR2 as FYNNEI. CDR3 length equals 15 residues. With V trimmed by 6 bases and J by 7 bases, 9 bases remained unmatched. The CDR3 DNA reads TGTGCCAGCAGCCTAAGCGGGGGGGCGAGAAATGAGCAGTTCTTC. Its translation: CASSLSGGARNEQFF.

DNA for the CDR3: TGTGCCAGCAGCCCGGACTACTACAAAAACATTCAGTACTTC. Protein product: CASSPDYYKNIQYF. This chain connects TRBV5-4 to TRBJ2-4; tentatively, D is TRBD2 (6 bases). Germline CDR1 is SGHNT and CDR2 is YYREEE (reference sequence). CDR3 size: 14 residues. V was clipped by 4 bases and J by 3 bases, with 11 bases between them.

This clone has only a few counts. This rearrangement joins TRBV5-1 to TRBJ2-7; D ambiguous. Germline values: CDR1 SGHRS, CDR2 YFSETQ. Between the trimmed V and J ends, which lost 3 bases and 1 base, there was a span of 17 bases. CDR3 size: 16 residues. The CDR3 region is CASSSTRQYPSYEQYF. The CDR3 bases are TGCGCCAGCAGCTCCACCAGGCAGTACCCTTCCTACGAGCAGTACTTC.

This clone showed up just once. J is TRBJ1-1 and V is TRBV5-6, with 8 bases lining up with TRBD1. V was pared by 0 bases and J by 10 bases, with 5 bases of the junction left unmatched. CDR1 and CDR2 from the germline V gene are SGHDT and YYEEEE. The CDR3 runs to 13 residues. The CDR3 protein is CASSLAGGQGAFF. The CDR3 DNA reads TGTGCCAGCAGCTTGGCGGGCGGACAGGGAGCTTTCTTT.

The V and J genes are TRBV13 and TRBJ2-3; D is uncertain. This CDR3 has 15 residues. Germline V gene lookup returns CDR1 PRHDT and CDR2 FYEKMQ (reference sequence). Trimming shortened V by 1 base and J by 0 bases, and 8 bases separated the two germline ends. CDR3 nucleotides: TGTGCCAGCAGCTTAGTGTGGGCTAGCACAGATACGCAGTATTTT. It codes for CASSLVWASTDTQYF.

This sequence joins TRBV12-3 or TRBV12-4 and TRBJ1-5, with D possibly TRBD1 on 5 matching bases. Trimming cost V 1 base and J 6 bases, with 7 bases left between them. The CDR3 is made up of 13 amino acids. The CDR3 DNA sequence: TGTGCCAGCAGTTTAGTCACAGGTCAGCCCCAGCATTTT. It yields the protein CASSLVTGQPQHF.

The chain carries TRBV5-8 and TRBJ1-5; D gene ambiguous. The V gene's germline CDR1 is SGHTS and CDR2 YDEGEE. The V gene lost 4 bases and the J gene lost 3 bases, with 11 bases spanning the gap. The CDR3 length is 14 residues. The CDR3 loop reads CASSLGPHNQPQHF. The CDR3 DNA follows: TGTGCCAGCAGCCTAGGACCCCACAATCAGCCCCAGCATTTT.

The chain is built from TRBV6-6 and TRBJ1-6, with D hard to call. This CDR3 region has 13 residues. The V gene's germline CDR1 is MNHNY and CDR2 SVGAGI (reference sequence). With 5 bases removed from V and 8 bases from J, the gap between germline ends came to 10 bases. As DNA, the CDR3 is TGTGCCAGCAGTAGCCCGAGGGATTCACCCCTCCACTTT. It specifies CASSSPRDSPLHF.